This T cell receptor beta chain is drawn from a study of cytomegalovirus exposure and HLA in healthy donors. The trim removed 0 bases at V and 4 bases at J, leaving 2 bases unmatched. The V gene's germline CDR1 is LNHDA and CDR2 SQIVND (reference sequence). This CDR3 comprises 15 residues. The PCR had 60 Vbeta and 13 Jbeta primers. Assay used: immunoSEQ multiplex PCR; TCRdb lists only in-frame clones, some missing. The table includes tens of thousands of clones, approximately 72% detected once. The rearrangement uses TRBV19 and TRBJ1-4, with 7 bases aligning to TRBD1. The sequence came from a woman in her thirties in good health and CMV-seropositive. The source material was PBMCs. This chain's CDR3 is CASSIEGQRNEKLFF. The CDR3 DNA reads TGTGCCAGTAGTATAGAGGGACAGCGTAATGAAAAACTGTTTTTT.